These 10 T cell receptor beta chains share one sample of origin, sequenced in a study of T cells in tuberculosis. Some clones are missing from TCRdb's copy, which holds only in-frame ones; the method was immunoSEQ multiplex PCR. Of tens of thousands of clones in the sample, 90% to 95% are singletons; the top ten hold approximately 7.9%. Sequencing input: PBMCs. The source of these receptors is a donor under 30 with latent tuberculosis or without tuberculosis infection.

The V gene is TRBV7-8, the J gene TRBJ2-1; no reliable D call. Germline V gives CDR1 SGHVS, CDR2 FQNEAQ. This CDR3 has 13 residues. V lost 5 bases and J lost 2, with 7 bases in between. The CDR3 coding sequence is TGTGCCAGCAGCCGCGAAACCTACAATGAGCAGTTCTTC. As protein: CASSRETYNEQFF.

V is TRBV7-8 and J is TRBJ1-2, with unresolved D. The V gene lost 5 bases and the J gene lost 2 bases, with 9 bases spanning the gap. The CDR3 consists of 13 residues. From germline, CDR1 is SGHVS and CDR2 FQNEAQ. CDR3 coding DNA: TGTGCCAGCAGCCTCCAGTTCAACTATGGCTACACCTTC. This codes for CASSLQFNYGYTF.

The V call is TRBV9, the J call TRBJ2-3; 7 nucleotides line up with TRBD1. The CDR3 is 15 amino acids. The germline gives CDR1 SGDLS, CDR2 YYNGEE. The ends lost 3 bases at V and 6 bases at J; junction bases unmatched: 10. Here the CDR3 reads CASSARTGTEDTQYF. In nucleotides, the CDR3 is TGTGCCAGCAGCGCTCGGACAGGTACAGAGGATACGCAGTATTTT.

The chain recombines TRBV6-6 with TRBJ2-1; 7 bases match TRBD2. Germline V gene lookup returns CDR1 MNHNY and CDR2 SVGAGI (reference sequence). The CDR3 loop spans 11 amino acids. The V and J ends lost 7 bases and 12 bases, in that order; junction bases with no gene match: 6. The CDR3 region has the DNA TGTGCCAGCACAATGGGAGGGTGGCAGTTCTTC. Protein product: CASTMGGWQFF.

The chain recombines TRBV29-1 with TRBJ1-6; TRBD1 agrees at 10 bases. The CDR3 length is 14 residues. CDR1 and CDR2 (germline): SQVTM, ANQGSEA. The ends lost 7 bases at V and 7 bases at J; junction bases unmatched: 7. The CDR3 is CSARQGAENSPLHF. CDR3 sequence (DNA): TGCAGCGCCCGACAGGGGGCAGAGAATTCACCCCTCCACTTT.

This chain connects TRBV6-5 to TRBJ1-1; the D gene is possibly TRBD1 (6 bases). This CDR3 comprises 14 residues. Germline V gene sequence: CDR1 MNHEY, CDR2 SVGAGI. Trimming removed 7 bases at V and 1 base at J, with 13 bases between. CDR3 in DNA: TGTGCCAGCAACCCACGGACAGCGAACACTGAAGCTTTCTTT. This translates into CASNPRTANTEAFF.

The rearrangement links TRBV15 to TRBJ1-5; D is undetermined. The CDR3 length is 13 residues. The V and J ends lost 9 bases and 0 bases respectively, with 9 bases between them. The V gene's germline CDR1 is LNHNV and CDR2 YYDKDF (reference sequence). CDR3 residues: CATQKNSNQPQHF. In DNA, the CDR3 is TGTGCCACACAAAAGAATAGCAATCAGCCCCAGCATTTT.

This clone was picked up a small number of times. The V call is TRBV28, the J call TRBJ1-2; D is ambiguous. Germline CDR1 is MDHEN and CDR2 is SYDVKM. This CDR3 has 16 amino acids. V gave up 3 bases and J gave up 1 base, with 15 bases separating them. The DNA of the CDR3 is TGTGCCAGCAGTTTTGTGGCAGGCATAAGTAACTATGGCTACACCTTC. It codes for CASSFVAGISNYGYTF.

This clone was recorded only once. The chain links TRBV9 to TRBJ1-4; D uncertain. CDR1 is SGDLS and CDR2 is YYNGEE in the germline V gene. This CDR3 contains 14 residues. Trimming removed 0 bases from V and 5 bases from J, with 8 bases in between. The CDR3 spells CASSVEDSNEKLFF. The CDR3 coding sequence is TGTGCCAGCAGCGTAGAGGACTCGAATGAAAAACTGTTTTTT.

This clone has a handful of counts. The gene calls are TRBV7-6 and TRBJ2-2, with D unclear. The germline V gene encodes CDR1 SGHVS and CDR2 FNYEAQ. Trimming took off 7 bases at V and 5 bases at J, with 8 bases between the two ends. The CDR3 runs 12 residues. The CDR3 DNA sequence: TGTGCCAGCACCTCCCTAACCGGGGAGCTGTTTTTT. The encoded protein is CASTSLTGELFF.